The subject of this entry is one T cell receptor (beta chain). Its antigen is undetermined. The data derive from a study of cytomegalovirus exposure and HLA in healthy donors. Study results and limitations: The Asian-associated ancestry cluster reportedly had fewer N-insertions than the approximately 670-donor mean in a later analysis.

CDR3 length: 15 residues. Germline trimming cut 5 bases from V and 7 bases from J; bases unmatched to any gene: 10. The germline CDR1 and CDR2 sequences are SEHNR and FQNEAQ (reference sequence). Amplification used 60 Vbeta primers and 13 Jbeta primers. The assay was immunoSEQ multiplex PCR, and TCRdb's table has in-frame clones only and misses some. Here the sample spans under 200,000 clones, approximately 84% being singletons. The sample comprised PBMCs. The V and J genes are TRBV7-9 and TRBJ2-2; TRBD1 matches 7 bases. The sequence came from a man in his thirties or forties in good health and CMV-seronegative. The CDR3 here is CASSPKGAQRGELFF. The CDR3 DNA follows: TGTGCCAGCAGCCCAAAGGGGGCCCAGCGCGGGGAGCTGTTTTTT.